The 27 T cell receptor beta chains presented below share a single source sample, sequenced in a study of blood T cells in healthy people across ages. It was with a sample-barcoded 5' primer and a J-beta primer mix that a second PCR of about 7 to 12 cycles was run. TCRdb re-called the 5' RACE reads with MiXCR, one entry per CDR3 protein. The table records about a million distinct CDR3 sequences, just over 50% of them present only once. Specimen: blood. Source of these receptors: an older woman in good health.

The CDR3 region is CASSLGRTEPLATNEKLFF. DNA for the CDR3: TGTGCCAGCAGCTTGGGTAGGACGGAACCTCTTGCAACTAATGAAAAACTGTTTTTT. This rearrangement joins TRBV5-5 to TRBJ1-4, with D hard to call. V gave up 0 bases and J gave up 0 bases, with 18 bases separating them. The CDR3 length is 19 residues. The germline CDR1 and CDR2 sequences are SGHKS and YYEKEE (reference sequence).

J is TRBJ2-2 and V is TRBV20-1; a weak D match, TRBD1 (6 bases). Trimming left V 1 base short and J 0 bases short, with 12 bases between. Germline loops: CDR1 DFQATT, CDR2 SNEGSKA (reference sequence). This CDR3 spans 16 amino acids. CDR3 coding DNA: TGCAGTGCTAGAGGCCGTCAGGGGCCGAACACCGGGGAGCTGTTTTTT. It translates to CSARGRQGPNTGELFF.

The table lists this clonotype with a few counts. V usage is TRBV29-1 and J usage is TRBJ1-1; D not resolved. Germline-derived CDR1 and CDR2 are SQVTM and ANQGSEA. With 4 bases removed from V and 1 base from J, the gap between germline ends came to 7 bases. This CDR3 contains 12 residues. CDR3 region: CSVGAGNTEAFF. CDR3 nucleotides: TGCAGCGTTGGGGCGGGGAACACTGAAGCTTTCTTT.

The CDR3 protein is CASIFLETQYF. CDR3 bases: TGTGCCAGCATCTTTCTAGAGACCCAGTACTTC. The chain has TRBV7-2 and TRBJ2-5, with unresolved D. This CDR3 comprises 11 residues. Trimming stripped 7 bases from V and 4 bases from J, with 7 bases between. CDR1 is SGHTA, CDR2 FQGNSA, per germline.

The sample holds a few counts of this clonotype. The chain combines TRBV7-9 with TRBJ2-3; no firm D call. Germline CDR1 and CDR2: SEHNR and FQNEAQ (reference sequence). The CDR3 contains 13 residues. The V end was cut by 5 bases, the J end by 4 bases, with 10 bases between. The CDR3 loop is CASSPVPADTQYF. CDR3 DNA sequence: TGTGCCAGCAGCCCTGTACCGGCAGATACGCAGTATTTT.

This chain joins TRBV24-1 and TRBJ2-5, with 8 bases matching TRBD2. The DNA end is more similar to TRBJ2-7, so the J call may be wrong. The CDR3 is 16 residues long. CDR1 and CDR2 from the germline V gene are KGHDR and SFDVKD. The CDR3 sequence: CATSDPQTSGTYEQYF. The CDR3 region has the DNA TGTGCCACCAGTGATCCCCAAACTAGCGGCACCTACGAGCAGTACTTC.

This clonotype turned up a few times. This rearrangement joins TRBV4-2 to TRBJ1-3, with D unresolved. The length of the CDR3 is 14 residues. The germline gives CDR1 LGHNA, CDR2 YNFKEQ. Trimming left V 5 bases short and J 3 bases short, with 11 bases between. As DNA, the CDR3 is TGTGCCAGCAGCTCCCTTCTCATTGGAAACACCATATATTTT. It is translated as CASSSLLIGNTIYF.

J is TRBJ2-5 and V is TRBV29-1, with D possibly matching TRBD2 (7 bases). CDR1 and CDR2 from the germline V gene are SQVTM and ANQGSEA. This CDR3 region has 13 residues. V lost 4 bases, J lost 11 bases, and 20 bases lay in between. CDR3 DNA sequence: TGCAGCGTTGCGCGGGGGCCTGGAGTGGGGCAGTACTTC. This gives the protein CSVARGPGVGQYF.

V usage is TRBV30 and J usage is TRBJ2-7; TRBD2 is a possible D gene (5 bases). Germline V gene data show CDR1 as GTSNPN and CDR2 as SVGIG (reference sequence). V lost 4 bases and J lost 0, with 13 bases in between. The CDR3 runs 14 residues. CDR3 bases: TGTGCCTGGAAAAGCGGCTTCAGCTCCTACGAGCAGTACTTC. This translates into CAWKSGFSSYEQYF.

This clonotype was counted only a few times. The genes are TRBV7-2 and TRBJ1-2; no clear D. Germline CDR1 SGHTA, CDR2 FQGNSA. The CDR3 runs to 12 residues. V lost 5 bases and J lost 5, with 9 bases in between. The CDR3: CASSLQRYGYTF. Here the CDR3 DNA reads TGTGCCAGCAGCCTACAGAGATATGGCTACACCTTC.

This clonotype was recorded a few times. The genes are TRBV20-1 and TRBJ2-3, with 8 bases aligning to TRBD2. Germline loops: CDR1 DFQATT, CDR2 SNEGSKA (reference sequence). The CDR3 has 16 residues. With 0 bases clipped from V and 0 bases from J, the junction kept 5 bases outside the gene matches. CDR3 nucleotides: TGCAGTGCTAGAGATACTAGCGGCACTAGCACAGATACGCAGTATTTT. This translates into CSARDTSGTSTDTQYF.

The gene calls are TRBV20-1 and TRBJ1-2; maybe TRBD1 (5 bases). Germline-derived CDR1 and CDR2 are DFQATT and SNEGSKA (reference sequence). Trimming stripped 2 bases from V and 0 bases from J, with 10 bases between. The CDR3 runs 14 residues. As DNA, the CDR3 is TGCAGTGCTAGACAGGACAAACCTAACTATGGCTACACCTTC. Translated: CSARQDKPNYGYTF.

This chain uses TRBV6-6 with TRBJ2-4, with D possibly called TRBD1 or TRBD2 (5 bases each). The J call may be wrong; the DNA end is better matched by TRBJ2-7. CDR1 is MNHNY and CDR2 is SVGAGI in the germline V gene (reference sequence). CDR3 length: 15 residues. The CDR3 nucleotides are TGTGCCAGCAGTTACAACCCGGGACCAGTCTACGAGCAGTACTTC. Translated: CASSYNPGPVYEQYF.

The chain employs TRBV20-1 and TRBJ2-5; no clear D gene. The end of the DNA aligns better with TRBJ2-7, so the J call may be wrong. This CDR3 is built from 13 residues. Germline V lookup: CDR1 DFQATT, CDR2 SNEGSKA (reference sequence). Here the CDR3 reads CSAKAPTYYEQYF. CDR3 DNA sequence: TGCAGTGCCAAGGCCCCCACCTATTACGAGCAGTACTTC.

The chain recombines TRBV5-1 with TRBJ2-1; D ambiguous. The V gene's germline CDR1 is SGHRS and CDR2 YFSETQ. The CDR3 loop spans 16 amino acids. V was shortened by 0 bases and J by 0 bases, with 10 bases between the two germline ends. DNA for the CDR3: TGCGCCAGCAGCTTGGGGTACGTAAGCTCCTACAATGAGCAGTTCTTC. Translated: CASSLGYVSSYNEQFF.

This clonotype was seen only a few times. This chain joins TRBV4-3 and TRBJ2-7; 11 nucleotides agree with TRBD2. The CDR3 totals 15 residues. V was pared by 0 bases and J by 3 bases, with 1 base of the junction left unmatched. Germline V gene data show CDR1 as LGHNA and CDR2 as YSLEER. The CDR3 protein is CASSQDTSGSYEQYF. In nucleotides, the CDR3 is TGCGCCAGCAGCCAAGATACTAGCGGGAGCTACGAGCAGTACTTC.

The table lists this clonotype with many counts. This chain links TRBV27 with TRBJ2-1; perhaps TRBD1 as D (5 bases). CDR1 and CDR2 (germline): MNHEY, SMNVEV (reference sequence). The CDR3 totals 14 residues. Trimming removed 3 bases from V and 3 bases from J, with 9 bases in between. CDR3 coding DNA: TGTGCCAGCAGTTTCACGGACAACTACAATGAGCAGTTCTTC. Its protein is CASSFTDNYNEQFF.

This chain connects TRBV27 to TRBJ2-1; TRBD2 agrees at 12 bases. The CDR3 totals 15 residues. Germline CDR1 reads MNHEY; CDR2 reads SMNVEV (reference sequence). V shed 5 bases, J shed 9 bases, and the junction held 8 bases outside the gene matches. Here the CDR3 DNA reads TGTGCCAGCAGTACACCCGGGACTAGCGGGCGTGAGCAGTTCTTC. This translates into CASSTPGTSGREQFF.

This clonotype came up a few times. CDR3 protein: CASSLAGTGTSGRFNEQFF. The CDR3 DNA reads TGCGCCAGCAGCTTGGCCGGGACAGGGACTAGCGGGAGATTCAATGAGCAGTTCTTC. The rearrangement joins TRBV5-1 to TRBJ2-1; TRBD2 matches 14 bases. Germline V CDR1 and CDR2: SGHRS, YFSETQ. The V and J ends lost 0 bases and 6 bases, in that order; junction bases with no gene match: 11. The CDR3 contains 19 residues.

A single count supports this clonotype. This chain uses TRBV28 with TRBJ2-7, with D perhaps given as TRBD1 or TRBD2 (6 bases each). The germline gives CDR1 MDHEN, CDR2 SYDVKM. This CDR3 comprises 16 residues. The V end was cut by 7 bases, the J end by 3 bases, with 22 bases between. The CDR3: CASTLGRRTDYYEQYF. CDR3 nucleotide sequence: TGTGCCAGCACCCTTGGGAGGAGGACAGATTACTACGAGCAGTACTTC.

This chain links TRBV7-2 with TRBJ2-5, with 8 positions matching TRBD1. The CDR3 spans 13 residues. The germline V gene has CDR1 SGHTA and CDR2 FQGNSA. V was pared by 5 bases and J by 11 bases, with 10 bases of the junction left unmatched. The CDR3 DNA reads TGTGCCAGCAGCAAAATTGACAGGGGAGAGCAGTACTTC. It is translated as CASSKIDRGEQYF.

This rearrangement joins TRBV27 to TRBJ2-5; D tentatively reads TRBD1 or TRBD2 (7 bases each). This CDR3 has 14 amino acids. V was clipped by 6 bases and J by 11 bases, with 22 bases between them. CDR1 and CDR2 from the germline V gene are MNHEY and SMNVEV (reference sequence). The DNA for the CDR3 is TGTGCCAGCAGCCAGGGGGGGGTCTACAATGAGCAGTACTTC. This codes for CASSQGGVYNEQYF.

This clonotype came up once. The chain couples TRBV9 to TRBJ2-1; 10 bases are shared with TRBD2. With V trimmed by 6 bases and J by 7 bases, 7 bases remained unmatched. Germline-derived CDR1 and CDR2 are SGDLS and YYNGEE. The length of the CDR3 is 14 residues. CDR3 coding DNA: TGTGCCAGCACCTTAGCGGGAGGATCAAATGAGCAGTTCTTC. Protein: CASTLAGGSNEQFF. Filled out from reference TRBV9 and TRBJ2-1, the complete variable domain reads DSGVTQTPKHLITATGQRVTLRCSPRSGDLSVYWYQQSLDQGLQFLIQYYNGEERAKGNILERFSAQQFPDLHSELNLSSLELGDSALYFCASTLAGGSNEQFFGPGTRLTVL.

To note about this clonotype: A much bigger clone sits one base away, suggesting this may be a read error. This sequence joins TRBV12-3 or TRBV12-4 and TRBJ2-7; D ambiguous. This CDR3 is built from 13 residues. CDR3 sequence: CAGSRPETYEQYF. CDR3 coding DNA: TGTGCCGGCAGTAGACCAGAGACCTACGAGCAGTACTTC.

This chain uses TRBV28 with TRBJ2-7; D is uncertain. Germline assignment: CDR1 MDHEN and CDR2 SYDVKM. Trimming removed 10 bases from V and 0 bases from J, with 7 bases in between. This CDR3 has 11 residues. The CDR3 here is CATLSSYEQYF. CDR3 bases: TGTGCCACCTTAAGCTCCTACGAGCAGTACTTC.

This sequence joins TRBV5-1 and TRBJ2-3; TRBD1 is a possible D gene (6 bases). The V end was cut by 4 bases, the J end by 0 bases, with 18 bases between. This CDR3 region has 17 residues. CDR1 is SGHRS and CDR2 is YFSETQ in the germline V gene. CDR3 residues: CASSLGWLDRSTDTQYF. CDR3 coding DNA: TGCGCCAGCAGCCTGGGGTGGTTGGACAGAAGCACAGATACGCAGTATTTT.

This clonotype was counted only a few times. The chain uses TRBV12-3 or TRBV12-4 and TRBJ2-1; 7 bases agree with TRBD1. V gave up 6 bases and J gave up 0 bases; unmatched junction bases: 5. The CDR3 consists of 15 residues. The DNA for the CDR3 is TGTGCCAGCAGAAAAGACAGGGACTCCTACAATGAGCAGTTCTTC. Its protein product is CASRKDRDSYNEQFF.